Listed here are 10 T cell receptor beta chains from one sample, sequenced in a study of regulatory T cells in long-lasting Graves disease (dated by TCRdb to about 2021). The meaning of the sample's time point label: newly diagnosed GD, antithyroid drugs for less than 3 months. For both TCR sequencing and RNA sequencing, RNA was extracted from PBMCs in TRIzol. The protocol used for the library was multiplex PCR. The sequencer was an Illumina HiSeq 4000. iRepertoire HTBI primers and Arm-PCR amplification of CDR3 regions were used to construct TCR beta libraries. TCRdb trimmed public reads at Q25 via fastp, called clones via MiXCR and kept in-frame beta chains. Rows merge per CDR3 protein into single entries with the most common DNA and genes. Here the sample has 400,000 to 550,000 distinct CDR3 sequences; about 16% occur a single time. The ten top clones hold around 10% of the sample. These same data were also listed under a study on T cells in Graves' hyperthyroidism and ophthalmopathy.

This sample comprised peripheral blood mononuclear cells (PBMCs), obtained at new diagnosis, from a patient treated with antithyroid drugs. The receptor set was obtained from a woman aged 30 to 39 with Graves disease. Donor details come from another sample of the same person, matched by shared clones.

The CDR3 DNA is TGTGCCAGCAGTTTTTACGGGAGGGCCGGCGAGCAGTACTTC. Protein: CASSFYGRAGEQYF. The chain links TRBV28 to TRBJ2-7; 8 bases are a match to TRBD2. Germline V gene lookup returns CDR1 MDHEN and CDR2 SYDVKM. The V segment lost 3 bases and the J segment 6 bases; nucleotides outside the gene matches: 7. The CDR3 has 14 residues.

In its sample, this clonotype was seen many times. The gene calls are TRBV11-2 and TRBJ1-2, with 7 bases aligning to TRBD1. Trimming at V came to 1 base and at J to 3 bases, leaving 8 bases not matched to a gene. The germline CDR1 and CDR2 sequences are SGHAT and FQNNGV. The CDR3 totals 16 residues. CDR3 bases: TGTGCCAGCAGCTTAGGAAGGGGGCTGTTGGACTATGGCTACACCTTC. This gives the protein CASSLGRGLLDYGYTF.

This clonotype has a count of ten or more. J is TRBJ2-7 and V is TRBV5-8, with D perhaps matching TRBD2 (6 bases). CDR3 length equals 13 residues. V was pared by 5 bases and J by 3 bases, with 12 bases between. Germline lookup yields CDR1 SGHTS and CDR2 YDEGEE. The CDR3 DNA reads TGTGCCAGCAGGAATAGCGGTTTCTACGAGCAGTACTTC. Protein sequence: CASRNSGFYEQYF.

This sequence joins TRBV11-2 and TRBJ2-7; TRBD1 might be the D (6 bases). V lost 5 bases, J lost 7 bases, and 18 bases lay in between. There are 14 residues in the CDR3. Per the germline V gene, CDR1 is SGHAT and CDR2 is FQNNGV. This CDR3 reads CASSLVLQGGEQYF. The CDR3 DNA is TGTGCCAGCAGCCTAGTTCTACAGGGTGGGGAGCAGTACTTC.

In this sample, this clonotype turned up many times. The V call is TRBV7-9, the J call TRBJ1-1; no firm D call. Per the germline V gene, CDR1 is SEHNR and CDR2 is FQNEAQ (reference sequence). This CDR3 contains 15 residues. With 3 bases removed from V and 4 bases from J, the gap between germline ends came to 15 bases. The CDR3 DNA is TGTGCCAGCAGCTTGGACCGAAGGCTGGGCACTGAAGCTTTCTTT. This codes for CASSLDRRLGTEAFF.

As regards this clonotype: A much larger clone sits a single nucleotide away, making a read error possible. The chain employs TRBV28 and TRBJ2-5, with 13 bases matching TRBD2. This CDR3 has 20 residues. Trimming took 5 bases from V and 5 from J; bases not matched to a gene: 20. Germline lookup yields CDR1 MDHEN and CDR2 SYDVKM. The DNA of the CDR3 is TGTGCCAGCAGTGATCCGGGACAGGGGGGACTAGCGGGAATTTTGGAGACCCAGTACTTC. Translated, it gives CASSDPGQGGLAGILETQYF. The entire variable domain, with the rest obtained from reference TRBV28 and TRBJ2-5, is as follows: DVKVTQSSRYLVKRTGEKVFLECVQDMDHENMFWYRQDPGLGLRLIYFSYDVKMKEKGDIPEGYSVSREKKERFSLILESASTNQTSMYLCASSDPGQGGLAGILETQYFGPGTRLLVL.

This clonotype was recorded at least ten times. V gene TRBV9 combines with J gene TRBJ1-1; no clear D gene. The germline V and J ends were trimmed by 0 bases and 1 base, with 7 bases remaining between them. Germline CDR1 reads SGDLS; CDR2 reads YYNGEE. There are 14 residues in the CDR3. CDR3 DNA: TGTGCCAGCAGCGTAGGACACCAGAACACTGAAGCTTTCTTT. Its protein is CASSVGHQNTEAFF.

Concerning this clonotype: This may be a read error: a much more frequent sequence differs by one nucleotide. J is TRBJ2-6 and V is TRBV29-1, with D possibly being TRBD1 (5 bases). CDR1 is SQVTM and CDR2 is ANQGSEA in the germline V gene. The CDR3 is made up of 14 amino acids. DNA of the CDR3: TGCAGCGTTACGACAGCTTCTGGGGCCAGCGTCCTGACTTTC. Encoded protein: CSVTTASGASVLTF.

This clonotype was recorded at least ten times. V and J are TRBV11-2 and TRBJ2-7; 10 nucleotides align to TRBD2. The CDR3 is 14 amino acids. Trimming cost V 4 bases and J 4 bases; bases outside gene matches: 4. Per the germline V gene, CDR1 is SGHAT and CDR2 is FQNNGV. In DNA, the CDR3 is TGTGCCAGCAGCTCGACTAGCGGGCCTTACGAGCAGTACTTC. It is translated as CASSSTSGPYEQYF.

The rearrangement links TRBV19 to TRBJ2-5; perhaps TRBD1 as D (6 bases). The CDR3 covers 15 residues. V shed 5 bases and J shed 5 bases, with 18 bases lying between them. The germline V gene has CDR1 LNHDA and CDR2 SQIVND (reference sequence). CDR3 region: CASSGHRADWETQYF. The CDR3 DNA sequence: TGTGCCAGTAGTGGCCACAGGGCCGACTGGGAGACCCAGTACTTC. Full variable domain (remainder filled in from reference TRBV19 and TRBJ2-5): DGGITQSPKYLFRKEGQNVTLSCEQNLNHDAMYWYRQDPGQGLRLIYYSQIVNDFQKGDIAEGYSVSREKKESFPLTVTSAQKNPTAFYLCASSGHRADWETQYFGPGTRLLVL.